The 18 T cell receptor beta chains below come from one sample, sequenced in a study of response to subunit inactivated influenza vaccine. TCRdb re-derived calls from the RT-PCR reads in MiXCR, one entry per CDR3 protein. The profile shows approximately 290,000 distinct CDR3 sequences, around 20% of them singletons. The starting material was PBMCs from blood, obtained about 20 months after vaccination. The receptors were gathered from a man between 50 and 69 years old who received an inactivated influenza vaccine.

The chain joins TRBV28 to TRBJ1-1; D is unclear. Trimming removed 1 base from V and 1 base from J, with 7 bases in between. The CDR3 sequence is 14 residues long. The germline gives CDR1 MDHEN, CDR2 SYDVKM. The CDR3 spells CASSLLIGNTEAFF. Here the CDR3 DNA reads TGTGCCAGCAGTTTATTGATAGGGAACACTGAAGCTTTCTTT. Drawing the rest from reference TRBV28 and TRBJ1-1, the complete variable domain is DVKVTQSSRYLVKRTGEKVFLECVQDMDHENMFWYRQDPGLGLRLIYFSYDVKMKEKGDIPEGYSVSREKKERFSLILESASTNQTSMYLCASSLLIGNTEAFFGQGTRLTVV.

CDR3 residues: CATSEPDSRGSQHF. CDR3 nucleotide sequence: TGTGCCACCAGTGAACCCGACTCTCGGGGGTCCCAGCATTTT. The chain joins TRBV24-1 to TRBJ1-5, with TRBD1 as a possible D gene (5 bases). Trimming took off 4 bases at V and 11 bases at J, with 17 bases between the two ends. Germline-derived CDR1 and CDR2 are KGHDR and SFDVKD. The CDR3 loop spans 14 amino acids.

This clonotype was seen ten or more times. V gene TRBV5-1 combines with J gene TRBJ1-1; TRBD1 aligns across 7 bases. CDR1 is SGHRS, CDR2 YFSETQ, per germline. This CDR3 is 17 amino acids long. V was clipped by 4 bases and J by 0 bases; unmatched bases: 12. CDR3 nucleotides: TGCGCCAGCAGCCCTAGAATCTGGACAGGAATGAACACTGAAGCTTTCTTT. Its translation is CASSPRIWTGMNTEAFF.

This clonotype has just a few counts. V usage is TRBV11-2 and J usage is TRBJ2-3; D is uncertain. There are 14 residues in the CDR3. V was clipped by 0 bases and J by 6 bases, with 10 bases between them. Germline CDR1 and CDR2: SGHAT and FQNNGV. The CDR3 spells CASSLDRAGDTQYF. The DNA for the CDR3 is TGTGCCAGCAGCTTAGATAGGGCAGGCGATACGCAGTATTTT. The variable domain in full, with the rest retrieved from reference TRBV11-2 and TRBJ2-3, is EAGVAQSPRYKIIEKRQSVAFWCNPISGHATLYWYQQILGQGPKLLIQFQNNGVVDDSQLPKDRFSAERLKGVDSTLKIQPAKLEDSAVYLCASSLDRAGDTQYFGPGTRLTVL.

The CDR3 is CASSLDLAAGAEQYF. CDR3 bases: TGCGCCAGCAGCTTGGATCTGGCAGCCGGTGCGGAGCAGTACTTC. This chain links TRBV5-1 with TRBJ2-7; D uncertain. CDR1 is SGHRS, CDR2 YFSETQ, per germline. This CDR3 has 15 residues. Trimming shortened V by 0 bases and J by 7 bases, and 17 bases separated the two germline ends.

The chain is built from TRBV3-1 and TRBJ2-4; 7 bases match TRBD1. The CDR3 spans 15 residues. With V trimmed by 1 base and J by 5 bases, 5 bases remained unmatched. Germline V CDR1 and CDR2: LGHDT, YNNKEL (reference sequence). The CDR3 nucleotides are TGTGCCAGCAGCCAAGTCCCAGGGGGTCAAAACATTCAGTACTTC. Its translation: CASSQVPGGQNIQYF.

This chain connects TRBV4-2 to TRBJ1-6; no definite D call. The CDR3 runs to 18 residues. The germline V gene encodes CDR1 LGHNA and CDR2 YNFKEQ. V was trimmed by 3 bases and J by 0 bases, leaving 15 bases between them. CDR3 sequence reads: CASSHGTPVDSYNSPLHF. The CDR3 DNA reads TGTGCCAGCAGCCATGGTACCCCAGTTGACTCCTATAATTCACCCCTCCACTTT.

The chain is built from TRBV3-1 and TRBJ2-3, with D unresolved. V dropped 1 base and J dropped 2 bases, with 4 bases sitting between them. Germline lookup yields CDR1 LGHDT and CDR2 YNNKEL (reference sequence). The CDR3 sequence is 13 residues long. The CDR3 loop is CASSQGTTDTQYF. In DNA, the CDR3 is TGTGCCAGCAGCCAAGGGACCACAGATACGCAGTATTTT.

Only a few counts were recorded for this clonotype. The rearrangement links TRBV30 to TRBJ1-1, with D perhaps matching TRBD1 (5 bases). The ends were cut back, 4 bases at V and 7 bases at J, with 16 bases in the middle. This CDR3 has 13 residues. CDR1 and CDR2 from the germline V gene are GTSNPN and SVGIG (reference sequence). CDR3 in amino acids: CAWNPRGRGEAFF. The CDR3 DNA reads as TGTGCCTGGAATCCTAGGGGAAGAGGTGAAGCTTTCTTT. The full variable domain, in which reference TRBV30 and TRBJ1-1 provide the parts outside the CDR3, is SQTIHQWPATLVQPVGSPLSLECTVEGTSNPNLYWYRQAAGRGLQLLFYSVGIGQISSEVPQNLSASRPQDRQFILSSKKLLLSDSGFYLCAWNPRGRGEAFFGQGTRLTVV.

This clonotype was found once. The chain joins TRBV9 to TRBJ2-1, with D uncertain. The CDR3 loop spans 13 amino acids. CDR1 SGDLS and CDR2 YYNGEE come from the germline V gene. Trimming removed 0 bases from V and 10 bases from J, with 11 bases in between. The CDR3 sequence is CASSVGLPSEQFF. The CDR3 nucleotides read TGTGCCAGCAGCGTAGGACTCCCCAGCGAGCAGTTCTTC.

CDR3: CASSFPGTGIEQFF. In DNA form, the CDR3 reads TGTGCCAGCAGCTTTCCCGGGACCGGGATTGAGCAGTTCTTC. This sequence joins TRBV5-6 and TRBJ2-1, with D perhaps assigned TRBD1 or TRBD2 (5 bases each). The CDR3 runs 14 residues. Germline lookup yields CDR1 SGHDT and CDR2 YYEEEE. V lost 2 bases and J 9 bases, leaving 15 bases between the germline ends.

The chain has TRBV5-5 and TRBJ1-1; possible D gene TRBD1, 5 bases. The V gene lost 6 bases and the J gene lost 4 bases, with 13 bases spanning the gap. CDR3 length: 13 residues. Germline values: CDR1 SGHKS, CDR2 YYEKEE (reference sequence). CDR3 nucleotides: TGTGCCAGCACCGCCGGGGGGTTCACTGAAGCTTTCTTT. Its translation is CASTAGGFTEAFF.

The chain is built from TRBV12-3 or TRBV12-4 and TRBJ2-7; 7 nucleotides line up with TRBD1. The trim removed 7 bases at V and 5 bases at J, leaving 11 bases unmatched. CDR3 length equals 14 residues. The chain's CDR3 is CASTTPTGFDEQYF. The CDR3 region has the DNA TGTGCCAGCACCACGCCGACAGGGTTCGACGAGCAGTACTTC.

The J gene is TRBJ1-6, the V gene TRBV2; D not certain. V was pared by 4 bases and J by 5 bases, with 9 bases between. This CDR3 contains 14 residues. Germline V CDR1 and CDR2: SNHLY, FYNNEI. The CDR3 protein is CASSVSANNSPLHF. The DNA for the CDR3 is TGTGCCAGCAGTGTTTCAGCAAATAATTCACCCCTCCACTTT.

The chain is built from TRBV11-2 and TRBJ2-2, with D perhaps TRBD1 (5 bases). Trimming cost V 3 bases and J 3 bases, with 11 bases left between them. The CDR3 contains 15 residues. CDR1 and CDR2 from the germline V gene are SGHAT and FQNNGV. The chain's CDR3 is CASSLAGYDTGELFF. DNA of the CDR3: TGTGCCAGCAGCTTGGCAGGGTATGACACCGGGGAGCTGTTTTTT.

This clonotype was seen only once. The J gene is TRBJ2-5, the V gene TRBV18, with 7 nucleotides matching TRBD1. This CDR3 is 17 amino acids long. The germline CDR1 and CDR2 sequences are KGHSH and LQKENI. V dropped 3 bases and J dropped 2; count of bases not matched to a gene: 12. The CDR3 reads CASSPQRGDSKQETQYF. The CDR3, as DNA: TGTGCCAGCTCACCGCAAAGAGGGGACAGCAAACAAGAGACCCAGTACTTC. The full variable domain, with the rest looked up from reference TRBV18 and TRBJ2-5, is NAGVMQNPRHLVRRRGQEARLRCSPMKGHSHVYWYRQLPEEGLKFMVYLQKENIIDESGMPKERFSAEFPKEGPSILRIQQVVRGDSAAYFCASSPQRGDSKQETQYFGPGTRLLVL.

As DNA, the CDR3 is TGTGCCAGCAGCTCGCCGACTGGAGATCAAGAGACCCAGTACTTC. The encoded protein is CASSSPTGDQETQYF. The chain is built from TRBV13 and TRBJ2-5; D gene ambiguous. Between the trimmed V and J ends, which lost 4 bases and 2 bases, there was a span of 14 bases. This CDR3 spans 15 amino acids. CDR1 and CDR2 from the germline V gene are PRHDT and FYEKMQ (reference sequence).

J is TRBJ1-2 and V is TRBV19, with a possible D match to TRBD1 (6 bases). V lost 9 bases, J lost 5 bases, and 13 bases lay in between. Germline loops: CDR1 LNHDA, CDR2 SQIVND (reference sequence). CDR3 length equals 12 residues. CDR3 region: CASRDKGYGYTF. The CDR3 DNA sequence: TGTGCCAGCCGGGACAAGGGTTATGGCTACACCTTC.